The T cell receptor (beta chain) under discussion was sequenced for a study of blood T cell repertoires in COVID-19. TCRdb's table, derived via immunoSEQ multiplex PCR, lists solely in-frame clones and lacks some. The data hold approximately 500,000 clones, with approximately 90% observed a single time. Germline V gene sequence: CDR1 LGHNA, CDR2 YSLEER. After removal of 1 base from V and 5 bases from J, the junction contained 8 bases not matched to a gene. The CDR3 covers 16 residues. The rearrangement links TRBV4-3 to TRBJ2-3; 8 nucleotides line up with TRBD2. The receptor was derived from a woman in her 40s who had recovered from COVID-19. The material sequenced was PBMCs or T cells enriched from blood (not recorded which). The chain's CDR3 is CASSQGVFLAGDTQYF. In DNA form, the CDR3 reads TGCGCCAGCAGCCAAGGGGTTTTCCTAGCGGGAGATACGCAGTATTTT.